These 10 T cell receptor beta chains originate from one sample sequenced in a study of blood T cell repertoires in COVID-19. Assay: immunoSEQ multiplex PCR; the TCRdb copy retains only in-frame clones and omits some. This sample has under 150,000 clones, with more than 80% found just once. Sequencing was carried out using peripheral blood. These TCRs come from a human donor with acute or convalescent COVID-19. The donor label of this sample is uncertain.

The chain combines TRBV3-1 (or the pseudogene TRBV3-2) with TRBJ1-2; a weak D match, TRBD1 (6 bases). This CDR3 is 15 amino acids long. V shed 0 bases and J shed 7 bases, with 15 bases lying between them. Germline-derived CDR1 and CDR2 are LGHDT and YNNKEL (reference sequence). CDR3 region: CASSQDLQGKSGYTF. The CDR3 DNA sequence: TGTGCCAGCAGCCAAGATCTCCAGGGGAAGTCTGGCTACACCTTC.

The chain uses TRBV20-1 and TRBJ2-3, with 8 bases matching TRBD2. CDR3 length equals 14 residues. Germline trimming cut 3 bases from V and 6 bases from J; bases unmatched to any gene: 8. Germline V gene data show CDR1 as DFQATT and CDR2 as SNEGSKA (reference sequence). This CDR3 reads CSASSGAPRDTQYF. For the CDR3, the DNA is TGCAGTGCTAGTAGCGGGGCCCCGCGGGATACGCAGTATTTT.

V is TRBV11-3 and J is TRBJ2-1; D gene uncertain. The germline gives CDR1 SGHNT, CDR2 YENEEA. This CDR3 is 13 amino acids long. Between the trimmed V and J ends, which lost 2 bases and 2 bases, there was a span of 4 bases. CDR3 DNA sequence: TGTGCCAGCAGCTTAAACACCTACAATGAGCAGTTCTTC. It is translated as CASSLNTYNEQFF.

V gene TRBV2 combines with J gene TRBJ1-2; 10 bases align to TRBD1. Germline trimming cut 1 base from V and 5 bases from J; bases unmatched to any gene: 1. The CDR3 is 14 amino acids. Germline V CDR1 and CDR2: SNHLY, FYNNEI. CDR3 coding DNA: TGTGCCAGCAGTGAAGTGGGACAGGGGTATGGCTACACCTTC. Amino acids: CASSEVGQGYGYTF.

The chain is built from TRBV6-5 and TRBJ1-1; perhaps TRBD1 as D (6 bases). Germline V CDR1 and CDR2: MNHEY, SVGAGI. The CDR3 covers 15 residues. V was shortened by 0 bases and J by 3 bases, with 11 bases between the two germline ends. The CDR3 protein is CASSYSPGADTEAFF. CDR3 DNA: TGTGCCAGCAGTTACTCGCCAGGGGCGGACACTGAAGCTTTCTTT.

The chain uses TRBV10-3 and TRBJ1-2; TRBD1 agrees at 8 bases. Unmatched junction bases numbered 3, after V lost 10 bases and J lost 5 bases. CDR1 ENHRY and CDR2 SYGVKD come from the germline V gene. The CDR3 extends over 11 amino acids. DNA for the CDR3: TGTGCCACTCGACAGGGGTATGGCTACACCTTC. Translation: CATRQGYGYTF.

The CDR3 DNA sequence: TGTGCCAGCAGTTCTCCCGGGACAACCTATGGCTACACCTTC. Protein sequence: CASSSPGTTYGYTF. This chain joins TRBV27 and TRBJ1-2; TRBD1 is a possible D gene (6 bases). This CDR3 is 14 amino acids long. Trimming took off 4 bases at V and 4 bases at J, with 13 bases between the two ends. Germline V CDR1 and CDR2: MNHEY, SMNVEV (reference sequence).

V and J are TRBV29-1 and TRBJ1-5; 10 positions match TRBD1. Germline values: CDR1 SQVTM, CDR2 ANQGSEA. V trimming: 5 bases; J trimming: 4 bases; junction bases outside the gene matches: 2. The CDR3 length is 13 residues. Here the CDR3 reads CSVQGQGNQPQHF. CDR3 coding DNA: TGCAGCGTTCAGGGACAGGGGAATCAGCCCCAGCATTTT.

The V gene is TRBV6-1, the J gene TRBJ2-5; the D gene is possibly TRBD2 (6 bases). V gave up 3 bases and J gave up 4 bases, with 18 bases separating them. The CDR3 covers 16 residues. In germline, CDR1 is MNHNS, CDR2 SASEGT. In DNA form, the CDR3 reads TGTGCCAGCAGTGATCGTGGGGGAGGCGGAGTAGAGACCCAGTACTTC. It yields the protein CASSDRGGGGVETQYF.

The J gene is TRBJ1-1, the V gene TRBV6-6; D may be TRBD1 (5 bases). The V end lost 11 bases, the J end lost 1 base, and 11 bases lay between the germline ends. This CDR3 has 12 amino acids. From germline, CDR1 is MNHNY and CDR2 SVGAGI (reference sequence). This chain's CDR3 is CACRGGNTEAFF. The DNA for the CDR3 is TGTGCCTGCCGGGGGGGGAACACTGAAGCTTTCTTT.